Presented here are 18 T cell receptor beta chains from one specimen sequenced in a study of cytomegalovirus exposure and HLA in healthy donors. The PCR employed 60 Vbeta primers together with 13 Jbeta primers. The table came from immunoSEQ multiplex PCR; TCRdb's copy has only in-frame clones and leaves some out. Here the sample spans about 70,000 clones, more than 75% being singletons. The material sequenced was PBMCs. The receptors derive from a girl aged 10 to 17 in good health and CMV-seropositive.

The chain carries TRBV28 and TRBJ2-3; 15 bases line up with TRBD2. In germline, CDR1 is MDHEN, CDR2 SYDVKM. The length of the CDR3 is 20 residues. V lost 3 bases to trimming and J lost 2 bases; unmatched junction nucleotides: 12. In DNA form, the CDR3 reads TGTGCCAGCAGTTTCCCGGGACTAGCGGGGGGAACTACTAACACAGATACGCAGTATTTT. Amino acids: CASSFPGLAGGTTNTDTQYF.

This chain connects TRBV28 to TRBJ2-2; weak D call: TRBD1 (6 bases). Trimming cost V 5 bases and J 1 base, with 8 bases left between them. Germline V lookup: CDR1 MDHEN, CDR2 SYDVKM. The CDR3 length is 14 residues. CDR3 bases: TGTGCCAGCAGTAGAGGGGGGAACACCGGGGAGCTGTTTTTT. Its translation is CASSRGGNTGELFF.

The genes are TRBV30 and TRBJ2-3; the D gene is possibly TRBD2 (5 bases). The length of the CDR3 is 14 residues. Between the trimmed V and J ends, which lost 0 bases and 1 base, there was a span of 8 bases. Germline CDR1 GTSNPN, CDR2 SVGIG (reference sequence). The CDR3 DNA is TGTGCCTGGAGTGTCCGGGGAGGCACAGATACGCAGTATTTT. Its protein product is CAWSVRGGTDTQYF. The full variable domain, completed using reference TRBV30 and TRBJ2-3, is SQTIHQWPATLVQPVGSPLSLECTVEGTSNPNLYWYRQAAGRGLQLLFYSVGIGQISSEVPQNLSASRPQDRQFILSSKKLLLSDSGFYLCAWSVRGGTDTQYFGPGTRLTVL.

V is TRBV25-1 and J is TRBJ1-6; D is unresolved. The CDR3 runs 13 residues. The ends were cut back, 5 bases at V and 8 bases at J, with 10 bases in the middle. From germline, CDR1 is MGHDK and CDR2 SYGVNS. Here the CDR3 reads CASSISRDSPLHF. The CDR3 DNA reads TGTGCCAGCAGTATCTCGCGGGATTCACCCCTCCACTTT.

The chain employs TRBV6-4 and TRBJ2-1; D perhaps matches TRBD2 (6 bases). The CDR3 is 15 residues long. Germline V gives CDR1 MRHNA, CDR2 SNTAGT. V dropped 2 bases and J dropped 5 bases, with 13 bases sitting between them. DNA of the CDR3: TGTGCCAGCAGTGACGTGTTTGGGGGGAACAATGAGCAGTTCTTC. Its translation is CASSDVFGGNNEQFF.

This clone was seen a single time. The chain links TRBV7-7 to TRBJ2-5, with D perhaps matching TRBD2 (7 bases). This CDR3 is 15 amino acids long. V lost 1 base and J lost 1, with 10 bases in between. Germline V gene data show CDR1 as SSHAT and CDR2 as FNYEAQ (reference sequence). The DNA of the CDR3 is TGTGCCAGCAGCTTAGTGGGGGGGGCCCAAGAGACCCAGTACTTC. This encodes CASSLVGGAQETQYF.

CDR3 in amino acids: CAWSVRVSSYEQYF. In DNA form, the CDR3 reads TGTGCCTGGAGTGTTAGAGTAAGCTCCTACGAGCAGTACTTC. The gene calls are TRBV30 and TRBJ2-7; the D is unclear. Trimming pared 0 bases from V and 0 bases from J, leaving 9 bases between. The length of the CDR3 is 14 residues. Germline V gene lookup returns CDR1 GTSNPN and CDR2 SVGIG (reference sequence).

In its sample, this clone was seen a few times. The chain links TRBV9 to TRBJ2-1; 13 bases are shared with TRBD2. The J segment lost 4 bases and the V segment lost 3 bases, leaving 4 bases of the junction unmatched. The length of the CDR3 is 16 residues. The germline CDR1 and CDR2 sequences are SGDLS and YYNGEE. This CDR3 reads CASSALLAGGYNEQFF. CDR3 nucleotide sequence: TGTGCCAGCAGCGCCTTACTAGCGGGGGGGTACAATGAGCAGTTCTTC.

This clone is a singleton in its sample. V usage is TRBV5-1 and J usage is TRBJ1-1; TRBD1 might be the D (6 bases). Deletions cut 0 bases from V and 1 base from J, with 13 bases between. This CDR3 is built from 16 residues. Germline CDR1 is SGHRS and CDR2 is YFSETQ. The CDR3 region has the DNA TGCGCCAGCAGCTTGGGGCAGGGGTTTGAGAACACTGAAGCTTTCTTT. Translation: CASSLGQGFENTEAFF.

The V gene is TRBV11-2, the J gene TRBJ1-2; D remains ambiguous. The germline V and J ends were trimmed by 5 bases and 2 bases, with 3 bases remaining between them. From germline, CDR1 is SGHAT and CDR2 FQNNGV. The CDR3 is 11 amino acids. This CDR3 is CASSRNYGYTF. CDR3 nucleotides: TGTGCCAGCAGCCGGAACTATGGCTACACCTTC.

This clone appeared a few times. The chain recombines TRBV6-1 with TRBJ1-4; the D is unclear. The V end was cut by 4 bases, the J end by 7 bases, with 10 bases between. CDR1 is MNHNS, CDR2 SASEGT, per germline. CDR3 length: 13 amino acids. CDR3 protein: CASSVVRVEKLFF. The CDR3 DNA is TGTGCCAGCAGTGTTGTGAGGGTTGAAAAACTGTTTTTT.

The DNA of the CDR3 is TGTGCCAGCAGCTCTGATATTATTCGGGGGTCTCCGGTAAGAAACATTCAGTACTTC. It yields the protein CASSSDIIRGSPVRNIQYF. V is TRBV7-9 and J is TRBJ2-4; D might be TRBD2 (6 bases). V shed 4 bases and J shed 6 bases, with 28 bases lying between them. This CDR3 region has 19 residues. In germline, CDR1 is SEHNR, CDR2 FQNEAQ (reference sequence).

This chain uses TRBV2 with TRBJ2-5, with 9 nucleotides matching TRBD1. The CDR3 is 13 amino acids. Trimming took 8 bases from V and 5 from J; bases not matched to a gene: 6. CDR1 and CDR2 from the germline V gene are SNHLY and FYNNEI. CDR3 sequence (DNA): TGTGCCAGCCAAACAGGGGGCTGGGAGACCCAGTACTTC. Its translation is CASQTGGWETQYF.

The table lists this clone with a few counts. V and J are TRBV9 and TRBJ2-7; TRBD2 agrees at 7 bases. The CDR3 covers 13 residues. CDR1 is SGDLS and CDR2 is YYNGEE in the germline V gene. The J segment lost 5 bases and the V segment lost 0 bases, leaving 2 bases of the junction unmatched. The chain's CDR3 is CASSVASGDEQYF. CDR3 sequence (DNA): TGTGCCAGCAGCGTAGCTAGCGGCGACGAGCAGTACTTC.

This sequence joins TRBV5-1 and TRBJ1-6; 7 bases line up with TRBD1. The J segment lost 0 bases and the V segment lost 4 bases, leaving 19 bases of the junction unmatched. The CDR3 is made up of 21 amino acids. Per the germline V gene, CDR1 is SGHRS and CDR2 is YFSETQ. CDR3 in amino acids: CASSNTGTGQPFSSYNSPLHF. CDR3 coding DNA: TGCGCCAGCAGCAACACCGGTACGGGACAGCCATTCAGCTCCTATAATTCACCCCTCCACTTT.

The rearrangement joins TRBV4-1 to TRBJ1-2, with 8 bases identical to TRBD1. The germline V gene has CDR1 MGHRA and CDR2 YSYEKL. Trimming removed 1 base from V and 4 bases from J; junction bases left unmatched: 5. This CDR3 contains 15 residues. The CDR3 nucleotides are TGCGCCAGCAGCCAAGTCAGACAGGGGCCCTATGGCTACACCTTC. Amino acid sequence: CASSQVRQGPYGYTF.

The rearrangement uses TRBV6-1 and TRBJ1-4; D is perhaps TRBD1 (6 bases). This CDR3 is 16 amino acids long. Looked up from germline, CDR1 is MNHNS and CDR2 is SASEGT. Trimming left V 1 base short and J 7 bases short, with 16 bases between. CDR3 sequence reads: CASSEEAGGGGEKLFF. The CDR3 DNA reads TGTGCCAGCAGTGAAGAGGCGGGGGGCGGTGGTGAAAAACTGTTTTTT.

The chain recombines TRBV5-1 with TRBJ1-4; a possible D gene is TRBD1 (5 bases). The CDR3 totals 14 residues. The germline CDR1 and CDR2 sequences are SGHRS and YFSETQ. V was trimmed by 7 bases and J by 6 bases, leaving 16 bases between them. The CDR3 nucleotides are TGCGCCAGCGGCCGAGGAGGGGCCCATGAAAAACTGTTTTTT. It is translated as CASGRGGAHEKLFF.